Given below is one T cell receptor (beta chain) in context. Its antigen is currently unknown. The data were taken from a study of CXCR3-negative and CXCR3-positive naive CD8 T cells. 5' RACE that incorporated UMI labels was used to prepare the TRB cDNA libraries. TCRdb reprocessed the 5' RACE reads and keeps a single row for each CDR3 protein, giving no DNA. The sample includes about 150,000 distinct CDR3 sequences. Study-level findings and limits: More hydrophobic TRB CDR3s occurred in CXCR3-positive than in CXCR3-negative naive cells.

Per germline, CDR1 MGHRA and CDR2 YSYEKL. This CDR3 contains 15 residues. The gene calls are TRBV4-1 and TRBJ2-7; the TCRdb D gene call, TRBD1, has no DNA to confirm it. The sequence came from a human donor in good health. Some clones in this sample may be carry-over from other donors' samples. The sequencing input was naive CXCR3+ CD8+ T cells from blood. The subset was: CD45RO-CCR7+CD27+CD95- naive CD8+ T cells expressing CXCR3 (TNR3+). This CDR3 reads CASSLTPDRGYEQYF.